What follows is one T cell receptor (beta chain) and its context. Its specificity is unknown. The data originate from a study of blood T cells in healthy people across ages. Findings and caveats of the study: More naive CD4+ cells and higher diversity marked long-lived donors relative to aged donors.

The germline CDR1 and CDR2 sequences are SGHDN and FVKESK. Trimming took off 0 bases at V and 2 bases at J, with 15 bases between the two ends. This CDR3 has 17 amino acids. Roughly 10 milliliters of peripheral blood were drawn from each donor into EDTA-treated tubes. Then a second PCR, running about 6 to 12 cycles, was carried out with a sample-barcoded 5' primer and a J-beta primer mix. TCRdb reanalysed the 5' RACE reads using MiXCR and keeps one entry per CDR3 protein. The sample carries hundreds of thousands of distinct CDR3 sequences, roughly 50% recorded once. This sequence was found in a middle-aged man in good health. The genes are TRBV14 and TRBJ2-3; tentatively, D is TRBD1 (5 bases). Source material: blood. The CDR3: CASSQDASRTYTDTQYF. DNA of the CDR3: TGTGCCAGCAGCCAAGATGCGTCGCGGACATACACAGATACGCAGTATTTT.